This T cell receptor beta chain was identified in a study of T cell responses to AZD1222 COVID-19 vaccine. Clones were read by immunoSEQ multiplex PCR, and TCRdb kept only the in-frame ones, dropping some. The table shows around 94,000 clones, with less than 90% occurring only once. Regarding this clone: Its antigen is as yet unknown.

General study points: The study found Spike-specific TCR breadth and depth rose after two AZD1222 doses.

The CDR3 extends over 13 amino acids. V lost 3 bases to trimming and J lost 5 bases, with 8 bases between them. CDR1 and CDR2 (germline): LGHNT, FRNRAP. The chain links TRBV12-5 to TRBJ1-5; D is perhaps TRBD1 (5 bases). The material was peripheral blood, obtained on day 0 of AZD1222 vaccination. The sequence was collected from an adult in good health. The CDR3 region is CASGFREDQPQHF. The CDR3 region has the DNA TGTGCTAGTGGTTTCAGGGAGGATCAGCCCCAGCATTTT.